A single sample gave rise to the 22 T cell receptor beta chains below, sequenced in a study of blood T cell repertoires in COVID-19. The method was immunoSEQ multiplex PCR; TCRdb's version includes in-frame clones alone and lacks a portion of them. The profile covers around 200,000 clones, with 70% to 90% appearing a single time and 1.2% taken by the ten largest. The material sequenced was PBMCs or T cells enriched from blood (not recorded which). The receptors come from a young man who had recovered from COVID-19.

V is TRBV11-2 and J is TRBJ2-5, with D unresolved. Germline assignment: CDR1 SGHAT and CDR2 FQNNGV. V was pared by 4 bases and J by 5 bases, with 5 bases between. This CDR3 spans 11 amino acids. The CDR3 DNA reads TGTGCCAGCAGCTCGTCGGAGACCCAGTACTTC. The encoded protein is CASSSSETQYF. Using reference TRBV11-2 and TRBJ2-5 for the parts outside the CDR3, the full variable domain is EAGVAQSPRYKIIEKRQSVAFWCNPISGHATLYWYQQILGQGPKLLIQFQNNGVVDDSQLPKDRFSAERLKGVDSTLKIQPAKLEDSAVYLCASSSSETQYFGPGTRLLVL.

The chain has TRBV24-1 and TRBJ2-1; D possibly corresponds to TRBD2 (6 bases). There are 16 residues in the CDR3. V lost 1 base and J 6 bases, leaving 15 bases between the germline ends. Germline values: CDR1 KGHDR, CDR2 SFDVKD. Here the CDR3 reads CATSDFGQTGVNEQFF. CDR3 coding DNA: TGTGCCACCAGTGATTTCGGACAAACGGGGGTCAATGAGCAGTTCTTC.

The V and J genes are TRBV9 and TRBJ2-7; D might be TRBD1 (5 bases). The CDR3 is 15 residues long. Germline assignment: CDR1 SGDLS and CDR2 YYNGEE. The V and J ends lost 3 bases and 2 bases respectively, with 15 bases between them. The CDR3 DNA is TGTGCCAGCAGCGCCGGACAATCCCAGACCTACGAGCAGTACTTC. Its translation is CASSAGQSQTYEQYF.

The CDR3 spells CASSSLDRDQAFF. DNA for the CDR3: TGTGCCAGCAGTTCCCTAGACAGGGACCAAGCTTTCTTT. The chain joins TRBV6-5 to TRBJ1-1, with 7 bases fitting TRBD1. The CDR3 is 13 residues long. Germline values: CDR1 MNHEY, CDR2 SVGAGI. J was trimmed by 9 bases and V by 4 bases; bases with no gene match: 8.

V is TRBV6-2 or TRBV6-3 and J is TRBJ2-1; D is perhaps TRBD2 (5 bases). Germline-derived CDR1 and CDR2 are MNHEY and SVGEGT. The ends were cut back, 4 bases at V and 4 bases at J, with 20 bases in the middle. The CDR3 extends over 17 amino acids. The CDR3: CASSSPRAETHYNEQFF. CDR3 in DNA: TGTGCCAGCAGTTCCCCCCGAGCGGAAACACATTACAATGAGCAGTTCTTC.

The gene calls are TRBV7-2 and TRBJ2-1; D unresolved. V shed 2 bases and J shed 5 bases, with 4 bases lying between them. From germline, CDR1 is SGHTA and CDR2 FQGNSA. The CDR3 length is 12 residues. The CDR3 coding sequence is TGTGCCAGCAGCTTACTTAACAATGAGCAGTTCTTC. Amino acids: CASSLLNNEQFF. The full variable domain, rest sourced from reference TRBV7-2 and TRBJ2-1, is GAGVSQSPSNKVTEKGKDVELRCDPISGHTALYWYRQSLGQGLEFLIYFQGNSAPDKSGLPSDRFSAERTGGSVSTLTIQRTQQEDSAVYLCASSLLNNEQFFGPGTRLTVL.

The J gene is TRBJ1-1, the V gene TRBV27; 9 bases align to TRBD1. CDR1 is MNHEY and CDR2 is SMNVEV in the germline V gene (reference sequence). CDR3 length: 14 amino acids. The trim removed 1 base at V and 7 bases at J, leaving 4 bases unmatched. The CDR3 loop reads CASSLFGTGIEAFF. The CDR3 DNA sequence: TGTGCCAGCAGTTTATTCGGGACAGGGATTGAAGCTTTCTTT.

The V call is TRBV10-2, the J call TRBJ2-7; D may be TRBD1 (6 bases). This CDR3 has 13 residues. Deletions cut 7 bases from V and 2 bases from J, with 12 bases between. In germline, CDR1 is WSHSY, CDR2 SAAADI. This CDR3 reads CASNQQGAYEQYF. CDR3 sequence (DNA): TGCGCCAGCAACCAACAGGGAGCCTACGAGCAGTACTTC.

The CDR3, as DNA: TGTGCCAGCAGCTTACCTAACTTAGTCTATGGCTACACCTTC. It codes for CASSLPNLVYGYTF. The rearrangement joins TRBV7-2 to TRBJ1-2; D gene uncertain. The CDR3 is made up of 14 amino acids. V lost 2 bases and J lost 4, with 11 bases in between. CDR1 and CDR2 (germline): SGHTA, FQGNSA.

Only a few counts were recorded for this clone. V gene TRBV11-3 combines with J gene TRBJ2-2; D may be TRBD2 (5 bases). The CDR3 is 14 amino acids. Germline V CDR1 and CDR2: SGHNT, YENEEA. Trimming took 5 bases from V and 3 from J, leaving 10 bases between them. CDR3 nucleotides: TGTGCCAGCAGCAACCAGAGGGACACCGGGGAGCTGTTTTTT. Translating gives CASSNQRDTGELFF. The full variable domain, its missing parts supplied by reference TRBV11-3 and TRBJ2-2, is EAGVVQSPRYKIIEKKQPVAFWCNPISGHNTLYWYLQNLGQGPELLIRYENEEAVDDSQLPKDRFSAERLKGVDSTLKIQPAELGDSAVYLCASSNQRDTGELFFGEGSRLTVL.

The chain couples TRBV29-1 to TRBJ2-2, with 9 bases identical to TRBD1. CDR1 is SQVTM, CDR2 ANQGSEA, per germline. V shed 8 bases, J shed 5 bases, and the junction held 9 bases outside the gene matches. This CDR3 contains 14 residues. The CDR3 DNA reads TGCAGCCACTCGGGACAGGGAGTGACCGGGGAGCTGTTTTTT. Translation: CSHSGQGVTGELFF.

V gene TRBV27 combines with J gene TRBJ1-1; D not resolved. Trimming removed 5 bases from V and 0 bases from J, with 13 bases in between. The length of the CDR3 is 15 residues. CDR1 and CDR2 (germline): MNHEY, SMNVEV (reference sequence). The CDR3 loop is CASSPLRGMNTEAFF. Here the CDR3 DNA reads TGTGCCAGCAGTCCCCTCCGCGGGATGAACACTGAAGCTTTCTTT.

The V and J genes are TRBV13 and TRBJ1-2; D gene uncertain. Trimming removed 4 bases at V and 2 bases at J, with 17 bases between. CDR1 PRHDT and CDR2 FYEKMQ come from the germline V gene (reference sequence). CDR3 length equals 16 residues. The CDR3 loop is CASSSSAWESNYGYTF. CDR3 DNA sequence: TGTGCCAGCAGCTCTAGTGCGTGGGAGTCAAACTATGGCTACACCTTC.

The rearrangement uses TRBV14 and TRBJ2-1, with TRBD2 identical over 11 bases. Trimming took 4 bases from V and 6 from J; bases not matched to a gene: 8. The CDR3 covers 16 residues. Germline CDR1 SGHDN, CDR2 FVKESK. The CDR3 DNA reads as TGTGCCAGCAGCCGACTAGCGGGATTTGGTGGCAATGAGCAGTTCTTC. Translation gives CASSRLAGFGGNEQFF.

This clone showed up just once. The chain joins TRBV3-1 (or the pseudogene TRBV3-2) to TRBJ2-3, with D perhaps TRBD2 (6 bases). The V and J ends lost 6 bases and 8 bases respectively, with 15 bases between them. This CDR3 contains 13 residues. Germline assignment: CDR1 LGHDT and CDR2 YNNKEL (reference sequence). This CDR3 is CASSLNRGSTQYF. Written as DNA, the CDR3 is TGTGCCAGCAGTCTAAACCGGGGGAGTACGCAGTATTTT.

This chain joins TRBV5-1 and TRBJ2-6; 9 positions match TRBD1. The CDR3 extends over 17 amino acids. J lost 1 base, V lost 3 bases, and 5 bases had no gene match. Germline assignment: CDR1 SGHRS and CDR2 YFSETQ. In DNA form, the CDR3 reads TGCGCCAGCAGCTCGGGACAGGGAAGTTCTGGGGCCAACGTCCTGACTTTC. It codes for CASSSGQGSSGANVLTF.

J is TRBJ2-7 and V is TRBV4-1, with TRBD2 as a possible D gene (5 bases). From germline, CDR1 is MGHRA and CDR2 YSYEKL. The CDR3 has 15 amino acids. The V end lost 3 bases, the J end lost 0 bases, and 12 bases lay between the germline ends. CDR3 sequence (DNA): TGCGCCAGCAGCCACTCCCCCGGGAACTCCTACGAGCAGTACTTC. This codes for CASSHSPGNSYEQYF.

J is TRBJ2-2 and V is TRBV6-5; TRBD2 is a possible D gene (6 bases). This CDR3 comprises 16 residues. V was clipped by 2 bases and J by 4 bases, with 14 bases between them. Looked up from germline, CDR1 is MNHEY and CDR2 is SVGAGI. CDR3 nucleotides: TGTGCCAGCAGTTACGGAACTGGGGGAGGCACCGGGGAGCTGTTTTTT. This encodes CASSYGTGGGTGELFF.

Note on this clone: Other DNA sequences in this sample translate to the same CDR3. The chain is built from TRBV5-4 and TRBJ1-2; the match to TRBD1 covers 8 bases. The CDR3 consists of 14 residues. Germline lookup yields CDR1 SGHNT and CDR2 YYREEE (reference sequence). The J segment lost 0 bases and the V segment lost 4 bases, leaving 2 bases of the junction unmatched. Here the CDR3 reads CASSGQGANYGYTF. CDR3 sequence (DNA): TGTGCCAGCAGCGGACAGGGAGCTAACTATGGCTACACCTTC.

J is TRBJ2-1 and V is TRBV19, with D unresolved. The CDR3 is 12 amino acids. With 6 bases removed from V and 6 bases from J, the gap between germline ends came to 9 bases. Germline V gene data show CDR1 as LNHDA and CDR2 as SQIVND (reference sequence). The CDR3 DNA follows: TGTGCCAGTAGCCTAGGCGGCAATGAGCAGTTCTTC. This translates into CASSLGGNEQFF.

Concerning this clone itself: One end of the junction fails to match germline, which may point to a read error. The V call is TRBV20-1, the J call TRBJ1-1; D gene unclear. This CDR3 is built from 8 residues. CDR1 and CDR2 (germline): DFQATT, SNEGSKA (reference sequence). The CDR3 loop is CSASPVYF. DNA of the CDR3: TGCAGTGCTAGTCCGGTGTACTTT.

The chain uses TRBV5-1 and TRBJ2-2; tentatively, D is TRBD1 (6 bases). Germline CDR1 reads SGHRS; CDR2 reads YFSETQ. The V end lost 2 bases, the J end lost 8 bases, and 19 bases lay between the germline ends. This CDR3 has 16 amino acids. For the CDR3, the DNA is TGCGCCAGCAGCTTATTACGGCGGGCCAGGGGTGGGGAGCTGTTTTTT. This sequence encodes CASSLLRRARGGELFF.